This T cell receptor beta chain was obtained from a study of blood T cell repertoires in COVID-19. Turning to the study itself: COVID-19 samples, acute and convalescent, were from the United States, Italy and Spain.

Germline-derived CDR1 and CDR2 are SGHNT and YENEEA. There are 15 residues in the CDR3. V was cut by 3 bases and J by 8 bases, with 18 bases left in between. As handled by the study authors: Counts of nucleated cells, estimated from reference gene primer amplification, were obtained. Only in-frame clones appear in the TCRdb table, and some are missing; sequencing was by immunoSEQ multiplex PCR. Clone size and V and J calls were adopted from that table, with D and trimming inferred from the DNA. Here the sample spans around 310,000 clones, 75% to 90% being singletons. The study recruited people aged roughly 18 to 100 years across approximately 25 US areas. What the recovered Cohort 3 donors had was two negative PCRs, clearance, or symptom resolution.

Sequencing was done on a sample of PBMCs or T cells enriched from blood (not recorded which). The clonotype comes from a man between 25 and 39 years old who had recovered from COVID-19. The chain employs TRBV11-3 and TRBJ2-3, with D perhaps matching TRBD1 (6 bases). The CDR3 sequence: CASSFGLGAQSTQYF. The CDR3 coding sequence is TGTGCCAGCAGCTTTGGGTTGGGGGCCCAAAGTACGCAGTATTTT.